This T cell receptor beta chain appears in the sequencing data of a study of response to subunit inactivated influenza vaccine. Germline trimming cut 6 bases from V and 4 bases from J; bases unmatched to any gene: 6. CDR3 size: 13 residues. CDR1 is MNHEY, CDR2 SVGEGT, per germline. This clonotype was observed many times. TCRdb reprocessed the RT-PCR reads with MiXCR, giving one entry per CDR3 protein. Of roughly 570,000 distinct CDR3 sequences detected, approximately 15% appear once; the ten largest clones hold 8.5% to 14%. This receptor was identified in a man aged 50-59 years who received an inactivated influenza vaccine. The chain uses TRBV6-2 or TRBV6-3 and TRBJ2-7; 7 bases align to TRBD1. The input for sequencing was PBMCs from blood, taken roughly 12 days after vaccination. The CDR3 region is CASSRTGRYEQYF. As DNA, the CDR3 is TGTGCCAGCAGCCGGACAGGTCGATACGAGCAGTACTTC.